This entry lists 18 T cell receptor beta chains sequenced from one sample in a study of Ad26.COV2.S vaccination and SARS-CoV-2 variants. Treatment here: roughly 18 received Ad26.COV2.S at low or high dose, single or two shots; 5 received placebo; per-sample allocation not given. On day 63 after the first injection, vaccine and placebo recipients gave samples. This table comes from immunoSEQ multiplex PCR, and its TCRdb copy is limited to in-frame clones, with some not included. Counted here are about 350,000 clones, roughly 91% occurring once; the ten biggest clones make up approximately 5%. Sequenced here: peripheral blood, sampled in a trial of Ad26.COV2.S vaccine versus placebo. Every receptor here comes from a person aged 18 to 59 who received the Ad26.COV2.S COVID-19 vaccine or a placebo.

The J gene is TRBJ1-2, the V gene TRBV11-2; D remains unclear. Trimming left V 5 bases short and J 8 bases short, with 9 bases between. Per germline, CDR1 SGHAT and CDR2 FQNNGV. This CDR3 is 11 amino acids long. CDR3 sequence (DNA): TGTGCCAGCAGCGCTACACAGGGCTACACCTTC. Translated, it gives CASSATQGYTF. Supplemented by reference TRBV11-2 and TRBJ1-2, the full variable domain reads EAGVAQSPRYKIIEKRQSVAFWCNPISGHATLYWYQQILGQGPKLLIQFQNNGVVDDSQLPKDRFSAERLKGVDSTLKIQPAKLEDSAVYLCASSATQGYTFGSGTRLTVV.

This clone turned up a few times. The chain has TRBV6-5 and TRBJ1-2; TRBD1 might be the D (5 bases). Trimming removed 6 bases at V and 8 bases at J, with 16 bases between. Germline V gene sequence: CDR1 MNHEY, CDR2 SVGAGI. This CDR3 has 13 residues. CDR3 sequence (DNA): TGTGCCAGCAGAGACACAGGAGTTCTAGGCTACACCTTC. Translating gives CASRDTGVLGYTF.

In DNA form, the CDR3 reads TGTGCCAGCAGGATTAAATTAGCGGGAGTGAACACCGGGGAGCTGTTTTTT. Residues: CASRIKLAGVNTGELFF. This chain connects TRBV5-4 to TRBJ2-2, with 9 bases matching TRBD2. V was clipped by 5 bases and J by 1 base; unmatched bases: 9. The CDR3 contains 17 residues. In germline, CDR1 is SGHNT, CDR2 YYREEE (reference sequence).

The CDR3 loop reads CASSSARTSRANVLTF. For the CDR3, the DNA is TGTGCCAGCAGCTCGGCCCGGACTAGTCGGGCCAACGTCCTGACTTTC. The chain recombines TRBV13 with TRBJ2-6, with TRBD2 matching 7 bases. The CDR3 runs to 16 residues. Germline lookup yields CDR1 PRHDT and CDR2 FYEKMQ (reference sequence). V was clipped by 4 bases and J by 5 bases; unmatched bases: 8.

The chain uses TRBV19 and TRBJ2-7; D gene uncertain. CDR1 is LNHDA, CDR2 SQIVND, per germline (reference sequence). The CDR3 is made up of 13 amino acids. V was pared by 2 bases and J by 2 bases, with 7 bases between. The CDR3 DNA is TGTGCCAGTAGTATACGACTGACCTACGAGCAGTACTTC. Translation gives CASSIRLTYEQYF.

The chain has TRBV21-1 and TRBJ1-2; TRBD1 is the table's D call and was not checked against the DNA. TRBV21-1 is given as a pseudogene. CDR3 length: 15 residues. CDR3 coding DNA: TGTGCCAGCAGCAAAGAATCAGCAGGGGGGTGGGGCTACACCTTC. It translates to CASSKESAGGWGYTF.

The CDR3 loop reads CASRPQGGNTEAFF. CDR3 sequence (DNA): TGTGCCAGCAGGCCGCAGGGGGGGAACACTGAAGCTTTCTTT. The chain is built from TRBV6-6 and TRBJ1-1; 7 bases are shared with TRBD1. The CDR3 sequence is 14 residues long. CDR1 and CDR2 (germline): MNHNY, SVGAGI (reference sequence). J gave up 1 base and V 6 bases, and 5 bases lay outside the gene matches.

The rearrangement links TRBV11-2 to TRBJ2-7; D call uncertain. Germline V gene lookup returns CDR1 SGHAT and CDR2 FQNNGV. With 0 bases removed from V and 0 bases from J, the gap between germline ends came to 9 bases. The CDR3 extends over 15 amino acids. The CDR3 region is CASSLDPAGSYEQYF. CDR3 bases: TGTGCCAGCAGCTTAGATCCAGCCGGCTCCTACGAGCAGTACTTC.

The rearrangement joins TRBV4-2 to TRBJ1-1; possibly TRBD1 for D (5 bases). From germline, CDR1 is LGHNA and CDR2 YNFKEQ. The CDR3 consists of 14 residues. Trimming left V 4 bases short and J 5 bases short, with 14 bases between. DNA for the CDR3: TGTGCCAGCAGCCCGGGACTCCTGGGGACTGAAGCTTTCTTT. The encoded protein is CASSPGLLGTEAFF.

J is TRBJ1-6 and V is TRBV28; no firm D call. Per germline, CDR1 MDHEN and CDR2 SYDVKM. Trimming cost V 2 bases and J 7 bases, with 9 bases left between them. This CDR3 is built from 14 residues. CDR3 nucleotide sequence: TGTGCCAGCAGTTTAGAAGTGGGGAATTCACCCCTCCACTTT. Its translation: CASSLEVGNSPLHF. The entire variable domain, with the rest obtained from reference TRBV28 and TRBJ1-6, is as follows: DVKVTQSSRYLVKRTGEKVFLECVQDMDHENMFWYRQDPGLGLRLIYFSYDVKMKEKGDIPEGYSVSREKKERFSLILESASTNQTSMYLCASSLEVGNSPLHFGNGTRLTVT.

This sequence joins TRBV12-3 or TRBV12-4 and TRBJ1-4; unclear D gene. The CDR3 length is 12 residues. V lost 4 bases and J lost 10, with 10 bases in between. DNA for the CDR3: TGTGCCAGCAGTTCGGGCCGAACAAAACTGTTTTTT. Its protein is CASSSGRTKLFF.

This clone was detected only once. V gene TRBV28 combines with J gene TRBJ1-1; D is perhaps TRBD1 (6 bases). V dropped 8 bases and J dropped 3 bases, with 13 bases sitting between them. The CDR3 has 13 amino acids. CDR1 is MDHEN, CDR2 SYDVKM, per germline. Here the CDR3 reads CASLQGLYTEAFF. The CDR3 DNA sequence: TGTGCCAGCCTACAGGGTCTGTACACTGAAGCTTTCTTT.

The gene calls are TRBV25-1 and TRBJ2-5; TRBD2 might be the D (5 bases). The CDR3 has 14 amino acids. The V gene lost 1 base and the J gene lost 1 base, with 7 bases spanning the gap. Germline-derived CDR1 and CDR2 are MGHDK and SYGVNS. Written as DNA, the CDR3 is TGTGCCAGCAGTGAATCGGACTCCCAAGAGACCCAGTACTTC. It specifies CASSESDSQETQYF.

The chain links TRBV10-3 to TRBJ2-2; 7 bases fit TRBD1. V was clipped by 3 bases and J by 5 bases; unmatched bases: 15. The germline gives CDR1 ENHRY, CDR2 SYGVKD. This CDR3 region has 18 residues. The CDR3 coding sequence is TGTGCCATCAGTGACTTAGGGCCATCAGGGGGAGAAACCGGGGAGCTGTTTTTT. This codes for CAISDLGPSGGETGELFF.

This chain connects TRBV7-9 to TRBJ1-2; the D gene is possibly TRBD1 (6 bases). With 5 bases removed from V and 2 bases from J, the gap between germline ends came to 12 bases. The CDR3 consists of 14 residues. Per germline, CDR1 SEHNR and CDR2 FQNEAQ (reference sequence). The CDR3 spells CASSLYTGNYGYTF. The CDR3 region has the DNA TGTGCCAGCAGCCTGTACACAGGGAACTATGGCTACACCTTC.

This chain uses TRBV15 with TRBJ2-7; 7 bases fit TRBD1. After removal of 5 bases from V and 0 bases from J, the junction contained 7 bases not matched to a gene. This CDR3 region has 15 residues. From germline, CDR1 is LNHNV and CDR2 YYDKDF (reference sequence). DNA of the CDR3: TGTGCCACCAGCGAGGGACAGCGTGTCTCCTACGAGCAGTACTTC. It encodes CATSEGQRVSYEQYF.

The V and J genes are TRBV7-9 and TRBJ2-5, with TRBD1 matching 8 bases. CDR3 length equals 14 residues. CDR1 is SEHNR and CDR2 is FQNEAQ in the germline V gene (reference sequence). With 4 bases clipped from V and 4 bases from J, the junction kept 5 bases outside the gene matches. CDR3 in DNA: TGTGCCAGCAGCTACGGACAGGGAGGAGAGACCCAGTACTTC. Residues: CASSYGQGGETQYF.

This chain connects TRBV7-8 to TRBJ2-2, with TRBD2 identical over 11 bases. The CDR3 extends over 16 amino acids. Germline-derived CDR1 and CDR2 are SGHVS and FQNEAQ. J gave up 6 bases and V 2 bases, and 5 bases lay outside the gene matches. The CDR3, as DNA: TGTGCCAGCAGCTTAACTAGCGGGAGAATCGCCGGGGAGCTGTTTTTT. It translates to CASSLTSGRIAGELFF.